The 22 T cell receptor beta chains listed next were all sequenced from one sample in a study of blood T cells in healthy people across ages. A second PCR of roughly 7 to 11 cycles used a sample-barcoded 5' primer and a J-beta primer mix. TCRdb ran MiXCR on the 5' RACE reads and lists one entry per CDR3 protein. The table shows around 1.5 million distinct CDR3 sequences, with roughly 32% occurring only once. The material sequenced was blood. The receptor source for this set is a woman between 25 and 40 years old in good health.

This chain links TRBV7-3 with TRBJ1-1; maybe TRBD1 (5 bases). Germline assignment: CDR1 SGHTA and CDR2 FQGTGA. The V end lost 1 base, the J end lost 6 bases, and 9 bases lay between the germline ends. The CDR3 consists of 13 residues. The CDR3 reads CASSLNPRAEAFF. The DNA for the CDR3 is TGTGCCAGCAGCTTAAATCCCAGGGCTGAAGCTTTCTTT.

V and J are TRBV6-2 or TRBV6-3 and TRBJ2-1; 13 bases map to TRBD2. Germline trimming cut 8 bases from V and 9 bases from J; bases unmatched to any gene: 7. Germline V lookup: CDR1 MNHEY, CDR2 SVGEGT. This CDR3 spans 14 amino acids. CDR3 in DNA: TGTGCCAGCGTTACTAGCGGGGGGGCGGGTGAGCAGTTCTTC. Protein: CASVTSGGAGEQFF.

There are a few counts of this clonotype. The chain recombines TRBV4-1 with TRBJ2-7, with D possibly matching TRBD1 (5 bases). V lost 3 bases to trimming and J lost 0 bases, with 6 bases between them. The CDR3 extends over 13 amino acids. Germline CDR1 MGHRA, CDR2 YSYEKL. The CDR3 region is CASSHRASYEQYF. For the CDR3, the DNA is TGCGCCAGCAGCCACAGGGCCTCCTACGAGCAGTACTTC.

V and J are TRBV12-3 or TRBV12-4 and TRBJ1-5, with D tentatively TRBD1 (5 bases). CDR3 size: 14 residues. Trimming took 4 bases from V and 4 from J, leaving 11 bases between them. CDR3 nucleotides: TGTGCCAGCAGTTGGGGACGTGAAAATCAGCCCCAGCATTTT. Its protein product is CASSWGRENQPQHF.

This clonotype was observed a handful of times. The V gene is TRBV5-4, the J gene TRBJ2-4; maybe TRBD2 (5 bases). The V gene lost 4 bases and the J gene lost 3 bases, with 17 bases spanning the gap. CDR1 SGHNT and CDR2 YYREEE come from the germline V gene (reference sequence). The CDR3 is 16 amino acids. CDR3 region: CASSPGWDLGKNIQYF. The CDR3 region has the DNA TGTGCCAGCAGCCCGGGATGGGATTTGGGCAAAAACATTCAGTACTTC. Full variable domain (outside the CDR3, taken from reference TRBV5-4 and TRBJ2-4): ETGVTQSPTHLIKTRGQQVTLRCSSQSGHNTVSWYQQALGQGPQFIFQYYREEENGRGNFPPRFSGLQFPNYSSELNVNALELDDSALYLCASSPGWDLGKNIQYFGAGTRLSVL.

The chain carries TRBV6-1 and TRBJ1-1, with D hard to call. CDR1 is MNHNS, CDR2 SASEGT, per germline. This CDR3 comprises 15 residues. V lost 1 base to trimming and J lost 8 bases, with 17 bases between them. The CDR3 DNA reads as TGTGCCAGCAGTGAAGGGAAAGGATTATCGGCCGAAGCTTTCTTT. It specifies CASSEGKGLSAEAFF.

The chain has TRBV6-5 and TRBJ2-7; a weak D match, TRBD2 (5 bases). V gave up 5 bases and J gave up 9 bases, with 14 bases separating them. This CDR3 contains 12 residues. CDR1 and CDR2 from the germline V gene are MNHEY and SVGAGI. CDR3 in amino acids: CASSLDRGVQYF. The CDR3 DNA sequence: TGTGCCAGCAGTCTCGACCGGGGAGTGCAGTACTTC.

Here the CDR3 DNA reads TGTGCCAGCAGTTATGCGGCTAGGGGCTATGGCTACACCTTC. Translated, it gives CASSYAARGYGYTF. The J gene is TRBJ1-2, the V gene TRBV27; weak D call: TRBD1 (5 bases). Germline V lookup: CDR1 MNHEY, CDR2 SMNVEV (reference sequence). This CDR3 spans 14 amino acids. V was trimmed by 4 bases and J by 4 bases, leaving 13 bases between them.

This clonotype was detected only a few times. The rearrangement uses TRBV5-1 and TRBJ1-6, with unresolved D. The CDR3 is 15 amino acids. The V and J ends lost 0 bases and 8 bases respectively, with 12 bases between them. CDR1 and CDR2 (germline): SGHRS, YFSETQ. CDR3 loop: CASSLDFSGDSPLHF. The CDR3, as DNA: TGCGCCAGCAGCTTGGACTTTTCCGGGGATTCACCCCTCCACTTT.

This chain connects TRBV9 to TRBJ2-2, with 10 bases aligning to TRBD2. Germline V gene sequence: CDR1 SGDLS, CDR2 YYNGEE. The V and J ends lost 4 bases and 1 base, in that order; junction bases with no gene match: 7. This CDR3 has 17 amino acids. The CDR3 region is CASSIRTSGGNTGELFF. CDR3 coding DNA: TGTGCCAGCAGCATCCGGACTAGCGGTGGGAACACCGGGGAGCTGTTTTTT.

CDR3 protein: CASRKGGEQFF. CDR3 bases: TGTGCCAGCCGAAAAGGGGGGGAGCAGTTCTTC. The J gene is TRBJ2-1, the V gene TRBV7-2; D is perhaps TRBD1 or TRBD2 (6 bases each). The CDR3 is 11 residues long. CDR1 and CDR2 from the germline V gene are SGHTA and FQGNSA. Trimming removed 8 bases at V and 10 bases at J, with 12 bases between.

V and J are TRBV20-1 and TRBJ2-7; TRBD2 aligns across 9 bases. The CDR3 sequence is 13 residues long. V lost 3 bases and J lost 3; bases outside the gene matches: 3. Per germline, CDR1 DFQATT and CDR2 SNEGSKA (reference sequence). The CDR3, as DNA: TGCAGTGCTAGGACTAGCGGTTACTACGAGCAGTACTTC. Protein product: CSARTSGYYEQYF.

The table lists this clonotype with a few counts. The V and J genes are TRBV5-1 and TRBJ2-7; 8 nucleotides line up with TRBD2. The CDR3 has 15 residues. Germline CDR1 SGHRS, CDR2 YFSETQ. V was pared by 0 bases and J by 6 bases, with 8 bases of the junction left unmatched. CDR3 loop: CASSLVRGGILEQYF. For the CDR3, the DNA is TGCGCCAGCAGCTTGGTTCGGGGGGGTATCCTCGAGCAGTACTTC.

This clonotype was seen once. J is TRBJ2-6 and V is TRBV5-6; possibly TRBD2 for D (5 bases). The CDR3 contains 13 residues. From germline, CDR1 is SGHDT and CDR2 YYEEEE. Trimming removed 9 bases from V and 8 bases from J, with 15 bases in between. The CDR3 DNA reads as TGTGCCACGAAGACATTCGGGACCAACGTCCTGACTTTC. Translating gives CATKTFGTNVLTF. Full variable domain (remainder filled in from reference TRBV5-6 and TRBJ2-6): DAGVTQSPTHLIKTRGQQVTLRCSPKSGHDTVSWYQQALGQGPQFIFQYYEEEERQRGNFPDRFSGHQFPNYSSELNVNALLLGDSALYLCATKTFGTNVLTFGAGSRLTVL.

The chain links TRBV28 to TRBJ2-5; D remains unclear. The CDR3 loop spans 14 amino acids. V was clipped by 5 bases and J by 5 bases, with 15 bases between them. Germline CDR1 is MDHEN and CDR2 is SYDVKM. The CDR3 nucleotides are TGTGCCAGCAGTCTTAGTTCCGCGAGGGAGACCCAGTACTTC. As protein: CASSLSSARETQYF. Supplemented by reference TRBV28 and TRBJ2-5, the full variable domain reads DVKVTQSSRYLVKRTGEKVFLECVQDMDHENMFWYRQDPGLGLRLIYFSYDVKMKEKGDIPEGYSVSREKKERFSLILESASTNQTSMYLCASSLSSARETQYFGPGTRLLVL.

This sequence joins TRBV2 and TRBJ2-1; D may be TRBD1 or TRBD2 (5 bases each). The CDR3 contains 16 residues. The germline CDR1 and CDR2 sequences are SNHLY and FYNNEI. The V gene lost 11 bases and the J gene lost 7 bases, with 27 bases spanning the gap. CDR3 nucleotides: TGTGCCGGCTTGGGAGTGGGGCAGAAAACAATGAATGAGCAGTTCTTC. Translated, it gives CAGLGVGQKTMNEQFF. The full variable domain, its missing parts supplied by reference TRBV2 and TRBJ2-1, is EPEVTQTPSHQVTQMGQEVILRCVPISNHLYFYWYRQILGQKVEFLVSFYNNEISEKSEIFDDQFSVERPDGSNFTLKIRSTKLEDSAMYFCAGLGVGQKTMNEQFFGPGTRLTVL.

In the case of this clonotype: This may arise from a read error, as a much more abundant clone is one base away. CDR3 sequence reads: CSAERKNTEAFF. CDR3 DNA: TGCAGTGCAGAACGGAAGAACACTGAAGCTTTCTTT. The chain employs TRBV20-1 and TRBJ1-1; D ambiguous. This CDR3 spans 12 amino acids. The V gene lost 6 bases and the J gene lost 1 base, with 9 bases spanning the gap. Germline loops: CDR1 DFQATT, CDR2 SNEGSKA (reference sequence).

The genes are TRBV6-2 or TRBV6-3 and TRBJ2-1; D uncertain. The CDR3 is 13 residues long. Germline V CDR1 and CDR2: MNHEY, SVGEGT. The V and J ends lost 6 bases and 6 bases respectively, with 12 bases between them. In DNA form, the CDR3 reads TGTGCCAGCAGGTCTGGAGTTTGCAATGAGCAGTTCTTC. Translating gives CASRSGVCNEQFF.

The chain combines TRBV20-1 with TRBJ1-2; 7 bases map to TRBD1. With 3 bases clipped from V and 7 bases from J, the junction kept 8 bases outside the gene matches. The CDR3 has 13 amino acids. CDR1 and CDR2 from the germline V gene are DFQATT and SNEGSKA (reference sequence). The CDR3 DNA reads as TGCAGTGCTAGTGGGGACGGGACAGCTGGCTACACCTTC. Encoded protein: CSASGDGTAGYTF.

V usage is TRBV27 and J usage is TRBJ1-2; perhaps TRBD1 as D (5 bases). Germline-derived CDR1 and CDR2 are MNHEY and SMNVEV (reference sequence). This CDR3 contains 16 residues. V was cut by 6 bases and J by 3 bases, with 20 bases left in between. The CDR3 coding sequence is TGTGCCAGCAGCTTGGGGGGAGGGCAGCTAGACTATGGCTACACCTTC. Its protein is CASSLGGGQLDYGYTF.

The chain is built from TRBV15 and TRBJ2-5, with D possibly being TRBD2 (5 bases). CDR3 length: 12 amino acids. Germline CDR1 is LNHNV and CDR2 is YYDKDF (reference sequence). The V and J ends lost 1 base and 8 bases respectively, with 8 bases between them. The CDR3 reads CATSRGGDTQYF. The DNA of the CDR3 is TGTGCCACCAGCAGAGGGGGAGATACCCAGTACTTC.

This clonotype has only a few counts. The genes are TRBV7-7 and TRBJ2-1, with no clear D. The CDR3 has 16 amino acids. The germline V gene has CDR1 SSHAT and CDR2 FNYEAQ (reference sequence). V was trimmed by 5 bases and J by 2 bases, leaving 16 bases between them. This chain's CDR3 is CASSPTSYVTYNEQFF. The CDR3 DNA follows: TGTGCCAGCAGCCCTACGTCCTATGTTACCTACAATGAGCAGTTCTTC.